The following is a T cell receptor (beta chain) sequence with its context. Antigen: not known. This sample was included in a study of cytomegalovirus exposure and HLA in healthy donors. Study-level results: TCR beta V segments were, for the most part, productive about 90% or about 30% of the time in an earlier analysis. A classifier reportedly called cytomegalovirus status with high sensitivity and specificity.

Vbeta (60) and Jbeta (13) primers were used in the PCR. Here immunoSEQ multiplex PCR was the method, and the copy in TCRdb shows in-frame clones only, minus some. The sample lists roughly 100,000 clones, approximately 78% occurring once. The germline CDR1 and CDR2 sequences are SNHLY and FYNNEI. V lost 6 bases and J 1 base, leaving 20 bases between the germline ends. This CDR3 is built from 17 residues. This rearrangement joins TRBV2 to TRBJ2-3; no reliable D call. This TCR was sampled from a woman aged 40 to 55 in good health and CMV-seronegative. Sequenced: PBMCs. The CDR3 loop reads CASRTLIVGLGTDTQYF. The CDR3 nucleotides are TGTGCCAGCAGAACCTTAATAGTCGGTCTCGGCACAGATACGCAGTATTTT.